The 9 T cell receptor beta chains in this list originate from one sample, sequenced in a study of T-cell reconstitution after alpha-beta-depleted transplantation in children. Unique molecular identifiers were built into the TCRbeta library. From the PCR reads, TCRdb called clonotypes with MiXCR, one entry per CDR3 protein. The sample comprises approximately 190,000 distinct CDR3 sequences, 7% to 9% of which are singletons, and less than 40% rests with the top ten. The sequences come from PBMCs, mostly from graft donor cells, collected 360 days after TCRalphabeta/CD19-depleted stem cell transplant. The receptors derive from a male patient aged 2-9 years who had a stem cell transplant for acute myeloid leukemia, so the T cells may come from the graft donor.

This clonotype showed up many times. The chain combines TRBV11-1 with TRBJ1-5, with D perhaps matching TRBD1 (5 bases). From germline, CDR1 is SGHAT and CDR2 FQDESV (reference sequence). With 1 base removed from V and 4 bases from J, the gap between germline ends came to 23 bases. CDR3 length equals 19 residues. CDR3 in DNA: TGTGCCAGCAGCTTAGGCCTCAGGGTGCCCCCCGGGATTAATCAGCCCCAGCATTTT. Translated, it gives CASSLGLRVPPGINQPQHF.

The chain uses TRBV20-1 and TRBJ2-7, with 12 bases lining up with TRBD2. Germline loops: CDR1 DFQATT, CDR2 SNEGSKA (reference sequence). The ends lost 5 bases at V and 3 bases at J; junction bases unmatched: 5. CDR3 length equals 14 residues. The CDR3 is CSAGKTSGGYEQYF. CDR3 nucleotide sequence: TGCAGTGCTGGTAAGACTAGCGGGGGCTACGAGCAGTACTTC.

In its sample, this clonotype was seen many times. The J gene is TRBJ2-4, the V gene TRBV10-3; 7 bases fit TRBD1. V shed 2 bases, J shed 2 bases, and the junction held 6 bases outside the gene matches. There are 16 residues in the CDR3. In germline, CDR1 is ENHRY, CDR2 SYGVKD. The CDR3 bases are TGTGCCATCAGTGAGCTGGACAGGTCTCCCAAAAACATTCAGTACTTC. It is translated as CAISELDRSPKNIQYF.

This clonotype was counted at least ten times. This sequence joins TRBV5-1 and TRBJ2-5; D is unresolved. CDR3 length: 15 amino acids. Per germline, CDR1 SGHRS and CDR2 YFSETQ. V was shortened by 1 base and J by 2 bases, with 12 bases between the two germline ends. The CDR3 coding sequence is TGCGCCAGCAGCTTGATGCCCATATGGCAAGAGACCCAGTACTTC. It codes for CASSLMPIWQETQYF. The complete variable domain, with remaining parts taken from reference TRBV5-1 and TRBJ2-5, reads KAGVTQTPRYLIKTRGQQVTLSCSPISGHRSVSWYQQTPGQGLQFLFEYFSETQRNKGNFPGRFSGRQFSNSRSEMNVSTLELGDSALYLCASSLMPIWQETQYFGPGTRLLVL.

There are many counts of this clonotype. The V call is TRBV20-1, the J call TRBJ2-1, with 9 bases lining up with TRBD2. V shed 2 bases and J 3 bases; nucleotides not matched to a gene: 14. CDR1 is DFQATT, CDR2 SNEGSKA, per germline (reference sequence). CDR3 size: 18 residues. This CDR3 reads CSARPSLRTSAFYNEQFF. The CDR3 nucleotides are TGCAGTGCTAGACCCAGCTTGAGGACTAGCGCGTTCTACAATGAGCAGTTCTTC.

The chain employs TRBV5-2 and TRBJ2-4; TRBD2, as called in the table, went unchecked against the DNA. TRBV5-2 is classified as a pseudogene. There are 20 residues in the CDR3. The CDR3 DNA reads TGTGCCATGGGCCCCGGGCTTGTCGGCGGACACGAGCGGGGAAAAAACATTCAGTACTTC. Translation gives CAMGPGLVGGHERGKNIQYF.

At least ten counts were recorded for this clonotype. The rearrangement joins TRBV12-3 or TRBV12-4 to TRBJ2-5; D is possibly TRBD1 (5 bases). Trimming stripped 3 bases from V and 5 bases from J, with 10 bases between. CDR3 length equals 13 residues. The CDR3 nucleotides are TGTGCCAGCAGTTTTGGGGCACACGAGACCCAGTACTTC. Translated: CASSFGAHETQYF.

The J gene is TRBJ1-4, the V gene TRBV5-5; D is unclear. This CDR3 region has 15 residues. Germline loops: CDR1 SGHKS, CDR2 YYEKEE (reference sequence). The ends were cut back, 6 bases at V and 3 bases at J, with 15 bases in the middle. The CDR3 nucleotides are TGTGCCAGCAACGGTCCGGGGTCCGCTAATGAAAAACTGTTTTTT. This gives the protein CASNGPGSANEKLFF. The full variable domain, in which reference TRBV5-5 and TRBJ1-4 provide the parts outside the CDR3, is DAGVTQSPTHLIKTRGQQVTLRCSPISGHKSVSWYQQVLGQGPQFIFQYYEKEERGRGNFPDRFSARQFPNYSSELNVNALLLGDSALYLCASNGPGSANEKLFFGSGTQLSVL.

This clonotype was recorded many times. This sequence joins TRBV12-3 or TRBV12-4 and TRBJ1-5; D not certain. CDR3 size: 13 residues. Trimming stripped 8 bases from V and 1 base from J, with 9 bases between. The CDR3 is CASAGRSNQPQHF. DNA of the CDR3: TGTGCCAGCGCCGGGAGGAGCAATCAGCCCCAGCATTTT.